The 18 T cell receptor beta chains below all came from one sample that was sequenced in a study of cytomegalovirus exposure and HLA in healthy donors. Vbeta (60) and Jbeta (13) primers were used in the PCR. The data were produced by immunoSEQ multiplex PCR, yet TCRdb's version contains in-frame clones alone and is incomplete. The sample consists of under 150,000 clones, 64% of them appearing once. Sample: PBMCs. These receptor sequences come from a woman between 40 and 50 years old in good health and CMV-seronegative.

This clone was seen a single time. The DNA for the CDR3 is TGCAGCGTTGAACCCTTACTAGCCAGCACAGATACGCAGTATTTT. Translated: CSVEPLLASTDTQYF. V is TRBV29-1 and J is TRBJ2-3, with a possible D match to TRBD2 (6 bases). Looked up from germline, CDR1 is SQVTM and CDR2 is ANQGSEA. The CDR3 has 15 residues. V lost 2 bases, J lost 0 bases, and 12 bases lay in between.

Only a few counts were recorded for this clone. CDR3: CASSSAQRALSNQPQHF. CDR3 sequence (DNA): TGTGCCAGCAGCTCGGCGCAGCGGGCTCTTAGCAATCAGCCCCAGCATTTT. V usage is TRBV5-4 and J usage is TRBJ1-5; D remains unclear. V lost 3 bases to trimming and J lost 0 bases, with 16 bases between them. Germline assignment: CDR1 SGHNT and CDR2 YYREEE (reference sequence). The CDR3 totals 17 residues.

The gene calls are TRBV5-1 and TRBJ2-7; D gene uncertain. V was cut by 0 bases and J by 2 bases, with 12 bases left in between. CDR1 and CDR2 (germline): SGHRS, YFSETQ. The CDR3 sequence is 15 residues long. CDR3 in DNA: TGCGCCAGCAGCTTGGTGTCAGCTAGGACCTACGAGCAGTACTTC. Translating gives CASSLVSARTYEQYF.

The J gene is TRBJ1-2, the V gene TRBV21-1; TRBD1 was called by the table and not checked on the DNA. TRBV21-1 is a documented pseudogene. The CDR3 covers 16 residues. The CDR3 spells CASSKTRTGGDYGYTF. For the CDR3, the DNA is TGTGCCAGCAGCAAAACTCGGACAGGGGGAGACTATGGCTACACCTTC.

The rearrangement links TRBV30 to TRBJ2-7; D not resolved. The V end was cut by 0 bases, the J end by 0 bases, with 12 bases between. This CDR3 has 15 amino acids. In germline, CDR1 is GTSNPN, CDR2 SVGIG (reference sequence). Here the CDR3 DNA reads TGTGCCTGGAGTGTTATGGGCCCGGACTCCTACGAGCAGTACTTC. It yields the protein CAWSVMGPDSYEQYF.

This clone was observed a handful of times. The chain joins TRBV30 to TRBJ1-5; D remains ambiguous. The CDR3 extends over 17 amino acids. The ends were cut back, 0 bases at V and 4 bases at J, with 19 bases in the middle. Germline loops: CDR1 GTSNPN, CDR2 SVGIG (reference sequence). CDR3: CAWSVGALTKTNQPQHF. For the CDR3, the DNA is TGTGCCTGGAGTGTGGGCGCATTAACGAAAACTAATCAGCCCCAGCATTTT.

This clone came up a few times. V and J are TRBV6-4 and TRBJ1-1; 10 bases line up with TRBD1. The CDR3 totals 14 residues. Trimming took 4 bases from V and 5 from J; bases not matched to a gene: 4. Germline lookup yields CDR1 MRHNA and CDR2 SNTAGT. The CDR3 loop reads CASSVTGGDTEAFF. Written as DNA, the CDR3 is TGTGCCAGCAGTGTGACAGGGGGCGATACTGAAGCTTTCTTT.

This clone turned up a few times. The rearrangement links TRBV21-1 to TRBJ2-2; TRBD2 was called by the table and not checked on the DNA. TRBV21-1 is designated a pseudogene. There are 16 residues in the CDR3. CDR3 protein: CASSKLKADYTGELFF. The CDR3 DNA follows: TGTGCCAGCAGCAAATTGAAGGCAGACTACACCGGGGAGCTGTTTTTT.

J is TRBJ2-7 and V is TRBV10-3; 8 positions match TRBD1. The V gene's germline CDR1 is ENHRY and CDR2 SYGVKD. The CDR3 is made up of 15 amino acids. V shed 2 bases, J shed 4 bases, and the junction held 7 bases outside the gene matches. In DNA form, the CDR3 reads TGTGCCATCAGTGAGCCTTCGACAGGGGTGTACGAGCAGTACTTC. It yields the protein CAISEPSTGVYEQYF.

V gene TRBV19 combines with J gene TRBJ2-7; D perhaps matches TRBD1 (5 bases). The CDR3 is 14 residues long. Looked up from germline, CDR1 is LNHDA and CDR2 is SQIVND (reference sequence). V gave up 5 bases and J gave up 3 bases, with 14 bases separating them. The CDR3 sequence: CASSLFGQSYEQYF. CDR3 nucleotide sequence: TGTGCCAGTAGTCTCTTTGGACAAAGCTACGAGCAGTACTTC.

This chain links TRBV10-2 with TRBJ2-1; 13 nucleotides line up with TRBD2. Germline V gives CDR1 WSHSY, CDR2 SAAADI. The CDR3 is 16 residues long. V shed 4 bases, J shed 4 bases, and the junction held 4 bases outside the gene matches. DNA for the CDR3: TGCGCCAGCAGTGCCCGGACTAGCGGGAGATACAATGAGCAGTTCTTC. It specifies CASSARTSGRYNEQFF.

V is TRBV5-1 and J is TRBJ2-3; 8 nucleotides line up with TRBD2. The V gene's germline CDR1 is SGHRS and CDR2 YFSETQ. V lost 1 base and J lost 1; bases outside the gene matches: 8. The CDR3 runs 17 residues. The CDR3 protein is CASSLSLTGGRTDTQYF. CDR3 bases: TGCGCCAGCAGCTTGTCCCTCACGGGGGGGCGCACAGATACGCAGTATTTT.

The chain links TRBV30 to TRBJ1-2; 7 bases are a match to TRBD1. The V gene's germline CDR1 is GTSNPN and CDR2 SVGIG (reference sequence). V lost 5 bases to trimming and J lost 0 bases; unmatched junction nucleotides: 12. The CDR3 runs 16 residues. The CDR3 nucleotides read TGTGCCTGGGGAAGCAGGGGGTATGGGGCTAACTATGGCTACACCTTC. Protein product: CAWGSRGYGANYGYTF.

DNA for the CDR3: TGTGCCTGGAGTGTACTAGGGGGCCTGCGAAGAAACACCATATATTTT. It yields the protein CAWSVLGGLRRNTIYF. The rearrangement uses TRBV30 and TRBJ1-3, with TRBD1 identical over 7 bases. This CDR3 has 16 amino acids. Germline lookup yields CDR1 GTSNPN and CDR2 SVGIG (reference sequence). V was pared by 0 bases and J by 5 bases, with 10 bases of the junction left unmatched.

CDR3 nucleotides: TGTGCCACCGGCTTAGCGGGGGACCGCCATACGCAGTATTTT. It is translated as CATGLAGDRHTQYF. The chain carries TRBV6-5 and TRBJ2-3, with 9 positions matching TRBD2. This CDR3 comprises 14 residues. The trim removed 10 bases at V and 7 bases at J, leaving 12 bases unmatched. The germline gives CDR1 MNHEY, CDR2 SVGAGI.

This clone was picked up a small number of times. The chain employs TRBV25-1 and TRBJ1-2; TRBD1 might be the D (6 bases). V gave up 3 bases and J gave up 4 bases, with 12 bases separating them. CDR1 and CDR2 from the germline V gene are MGHDK and SYGVNS. CDR3 length equals 14 residues. The CDR3 DNA follows: TGTGCCAGCAGTGAGGTCGACAGGTCCTATGGCTACACCTTC. The encoded protein is CASSEVDRSYGYTF.

V gene TRBV5-1 combines with J gene TRBJ1-4; 9 bases match TRBD1. V dropped 5 bases and J dropped 4; count of bases not matched to a gene: 6. The CDR3 length is 15 residues. The germline CDR1 and CDR2 sequences are SGHRS and YFSETQ. DNA of the CDR3: TGCGCCAGCAGTCTCGGGACAGGGATTAATGAAAAACTGTTTTTT. Translation: CASSLGTGINEKLFF.

The V and J genes are TRBV28 and TRBJ1-2; D gene uncertain. The CDR3 runs 13 residues. From germline, CDR1 is MDHEN and CDR2 SYDVKM. Trimming removed 3 bases at V and 4 bases at J, with 9 bases between. Written as DNA, the CDR3 is TGTGCCAGCAGTTTGAACAGACCCTATGGCTACACCTTC. This encodes CASSLNRPYGYTF.